This T cell receptor beta chain was observed in a study of vaccination effects on CD4 cells after COVID-19. Using immunoSEQ multiplex PCR, the repertoire was profiled, and TCRdb retains in-frame clones only, with some absent. The data show about 33,000 clones, with roughly four fifths seen just once and approximately 1.5% held by the top ten. Within the ViraFEST assay, antigen-specific CD4+ T cells underwent expansion with viral peptide pools prior to sequencing. Scientists isolated CD4+ T cells after a roughly 9-day culture period ended. BNT162b2 vaccine or mRNA-1273 vaccine was given to participants in two doses. Cultivation was performed at roughly 2 million PBMC per well with 8.5 to 10 IU/ml IL-2 and around 10 ug/ml peptides added. Remarks on this clone: The antigen is undetermined.

Germline V CDR1 and CDR2: SGHRS, YFSETQ. V was shortened by 0 bases and J by 0 bases, with 7 bases between the two germline ends. This CDR3 is built from 16 residues. Study-level findings and limits: In healthy vaccinees, only 1 of 255 vaccine-induced clones cross-reacted with common cold coronaviruses.

This specimen consisted of CD4+ T cells from PBMCs cultured with HCoV-NL63 spike peptides, obtained after COVID-19 vaccination. The V gene is TRBV5-1, the J gene TRBJ2-6; D gene ambiguous. This sequence originates from a human donor who received a COVID-19 vaccine. Some clones in this sample may be carry-over from other donors' samples. The CDR3 region has the DNA TGCGCCAGCAGCTTGGTAACGGACTCTGGGGCCAACGTCCTGACTTTC. Amino acids: CASSLVTDSGANVLTF.